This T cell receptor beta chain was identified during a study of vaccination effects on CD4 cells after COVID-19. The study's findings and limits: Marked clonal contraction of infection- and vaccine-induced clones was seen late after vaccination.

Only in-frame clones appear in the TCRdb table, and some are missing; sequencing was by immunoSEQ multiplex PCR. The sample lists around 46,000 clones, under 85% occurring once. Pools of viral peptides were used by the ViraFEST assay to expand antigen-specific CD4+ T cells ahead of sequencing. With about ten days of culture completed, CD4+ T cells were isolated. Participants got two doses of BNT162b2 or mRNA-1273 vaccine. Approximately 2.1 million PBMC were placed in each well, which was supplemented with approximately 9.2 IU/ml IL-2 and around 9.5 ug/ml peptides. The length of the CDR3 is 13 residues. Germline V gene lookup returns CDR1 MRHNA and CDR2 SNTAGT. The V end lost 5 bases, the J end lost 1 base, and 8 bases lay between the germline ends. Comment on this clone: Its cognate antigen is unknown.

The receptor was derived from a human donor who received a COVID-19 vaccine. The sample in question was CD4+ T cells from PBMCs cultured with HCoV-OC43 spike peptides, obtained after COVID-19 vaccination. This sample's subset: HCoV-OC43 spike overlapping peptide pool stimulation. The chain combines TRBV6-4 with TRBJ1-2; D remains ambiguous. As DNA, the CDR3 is TGTGCCAGCAGTAGCGACAATAACTATGGCTACACCTTC. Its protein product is CASSSDNNYGYTF.